This TCR beta chain was sequenced for a study of Graves' ophthalmopathy and Graves' hyperthyroidism. Whole-study results and caveats: The model predicted ophthalmopathy progression with more than 70% sensitivity and under 75% specificity. A classifier, a 13-signature model, separated ophthalmopathy from stable hyperthyroidism with approximately 87% sensitivity and approximately 80% specificity. Blood samples also showed most expanded thyroid clonotypes exceeding 0.001 frequency.

The germline V gene has CDR1 SEHNR and CDR2 FQNEAQ (reference sequence). The CDR3 consists of 14 residues. Trimming stripped 5 bases from V and 4 bases from J, with 14 bases between. Investigators amplified TCR beta CDR3 regions from RNA transcripts. Second-round multiplex PCR came after a first-round RT-PCR that employed HTBI primers. TCRdb ran MiXCR on the multiplex PCR reads and lists one entry per CDR3 protein. This sample has over a million distinct CDR3 sequences; 35% to 40% occur once, and the top ten carry 11%. This clonotype was observed at least ten times. Its antigen is currently unknown. V is TRBV7-9 and J is TRBJ1-1, with a possible D match to TRBD1 (6 bases). The sample consisted of peripheral blood or thyroid tissue (not recorded which). The sequence came from an adult man with Graves' hyperthyroidism. The CDR3 coding sequence is TGTGCCAGCAGCGAAGGGGGGGGAATCACTGAAGCTTTCTTT. This gives the protein CASSEGGGITEAFF.